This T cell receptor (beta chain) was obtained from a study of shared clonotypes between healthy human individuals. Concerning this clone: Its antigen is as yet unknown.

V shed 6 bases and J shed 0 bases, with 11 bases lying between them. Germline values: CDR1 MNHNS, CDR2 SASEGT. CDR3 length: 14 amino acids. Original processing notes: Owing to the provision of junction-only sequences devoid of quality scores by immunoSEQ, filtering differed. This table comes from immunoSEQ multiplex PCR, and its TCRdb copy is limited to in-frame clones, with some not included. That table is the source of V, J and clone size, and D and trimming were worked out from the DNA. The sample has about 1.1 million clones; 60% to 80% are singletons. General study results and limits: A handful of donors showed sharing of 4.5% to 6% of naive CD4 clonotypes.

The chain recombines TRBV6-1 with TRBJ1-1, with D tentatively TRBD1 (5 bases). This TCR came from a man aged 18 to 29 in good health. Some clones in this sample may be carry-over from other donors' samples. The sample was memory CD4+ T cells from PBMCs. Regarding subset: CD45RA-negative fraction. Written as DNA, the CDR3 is TGTGCCAGCAGCCGACAGCTCATGAACACTGAAGCTTTCTTT. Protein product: CASSRQLMNTEAFF.